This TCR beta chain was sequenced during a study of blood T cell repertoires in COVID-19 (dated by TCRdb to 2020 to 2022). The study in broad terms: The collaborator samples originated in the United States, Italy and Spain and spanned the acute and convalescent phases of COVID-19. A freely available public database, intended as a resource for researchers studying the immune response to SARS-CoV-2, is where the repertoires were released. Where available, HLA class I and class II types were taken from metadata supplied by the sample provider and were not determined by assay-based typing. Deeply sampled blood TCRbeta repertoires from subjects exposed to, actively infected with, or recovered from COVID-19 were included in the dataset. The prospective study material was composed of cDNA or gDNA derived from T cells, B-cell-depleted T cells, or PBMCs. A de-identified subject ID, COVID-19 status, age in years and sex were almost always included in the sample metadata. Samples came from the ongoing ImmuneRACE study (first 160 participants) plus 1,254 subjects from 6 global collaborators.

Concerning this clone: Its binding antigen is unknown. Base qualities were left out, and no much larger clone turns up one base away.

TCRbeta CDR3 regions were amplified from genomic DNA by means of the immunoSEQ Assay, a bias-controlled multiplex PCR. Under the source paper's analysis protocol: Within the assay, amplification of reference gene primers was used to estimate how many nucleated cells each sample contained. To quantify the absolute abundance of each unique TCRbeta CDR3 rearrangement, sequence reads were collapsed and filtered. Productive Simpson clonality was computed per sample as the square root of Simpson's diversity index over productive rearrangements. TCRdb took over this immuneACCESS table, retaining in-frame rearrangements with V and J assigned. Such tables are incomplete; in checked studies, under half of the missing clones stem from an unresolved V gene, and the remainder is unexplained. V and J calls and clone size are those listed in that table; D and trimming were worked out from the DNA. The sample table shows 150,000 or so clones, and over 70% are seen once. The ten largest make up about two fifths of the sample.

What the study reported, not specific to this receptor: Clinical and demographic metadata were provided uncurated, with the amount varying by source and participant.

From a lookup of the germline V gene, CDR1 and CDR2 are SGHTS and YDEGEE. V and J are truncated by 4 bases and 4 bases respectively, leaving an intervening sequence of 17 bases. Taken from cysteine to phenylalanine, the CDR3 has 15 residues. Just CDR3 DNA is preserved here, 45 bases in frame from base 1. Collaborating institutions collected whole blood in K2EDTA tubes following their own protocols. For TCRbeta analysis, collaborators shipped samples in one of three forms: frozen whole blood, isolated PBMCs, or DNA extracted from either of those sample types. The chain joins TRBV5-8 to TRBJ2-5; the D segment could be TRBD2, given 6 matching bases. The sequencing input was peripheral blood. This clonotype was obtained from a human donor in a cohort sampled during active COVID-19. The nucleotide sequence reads TGTGCCAGCAGCCCAGAACCCCGGGACTCAGAGACCCAGTACTTC. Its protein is CASSPEPRDSETQYF.